The 18 T cell receptor beta chains below all came from one sample that was sequenced in a study of CD4 T cells in relation to SARS-CoV-2 and coronaviruses. Produced via immunoSEQ multiplex PCR; TCRdb's table is partial and in-frame only. The sample has about 11,000 clones, about nine tenths seen once. The specimen was naive CD4+ T cells from PBMCs. Subset given: naive CD4+ T cells isolated by negative enrichment. The receptors derive from an adult with COVID-19.

This clone was detected only a few times. CDR3 coding DNA: TGTGCCAGCAGCCAGGGCAGCTACAATGAGCAGTTCTTC. This sequence encodes CASSQGSYNEQFF. This rearrangement joins TRBV4-2 to TRBJ2-1, with D unresolved. The CDR3 sequence is 13 residues long. CDR1 is LGHNA, CDR2 YNFKEQ, per germline. The V end was cut by 3 bases, the J end by 3 bases, with 6 bases between.

The rearrangement joins TRBV19 to TRBJ1-1; TRBD1 agrees at 7 bases. The CDR3 is made up of 14 amino acids. Germline V gene lookup returns CDR1 LNHDA and CDR2 SQIVND (reference sequence). J was trimmed by 0 bases and V by 6 bases; bases with no gene match: 4. The CDR3 sequence: CASSTGDLNTEAFF. The CDR3 DNA reads TGTGCCAGTAGCACAGGGGACTTGAACACTGAAGCTTTCTTT.

The J gene is TRBJ2-7, the V gene TRBV6-5; 7 nucleotides match TRBD1. The CDR3 loop spans 13 amino acids. Germline V lookup: CDR1 MNHEY, CDR2 SVGAGI. V lost 6 bases to trimming and J lost 2 bases; unmatched junction nucleotides: 4. In nucleotides, the CDR3 is TGTGCCAGCAGAAAAACAGGGGCCTACGAGCAGTACTTC. This gives the protein CASRKTGAYEQYF.

This chain links TRBV27 with TRBJ1-6; 9 nucleotides match TRBD1. The CDR3 covers 16 residues. Germline trimming cut 3 bases from V and 9 bases from J; bases unmatched to any gene: 9. Germline V gives CDR1 MNHEY, CDR2 SMNVEV (reference sequence). The CDR3 DNA is TGTGCCAGCAGTTTCCTAGGGGGACAGGGCGGTTCACCCCTCCACTTT. Translated: CASSFLGGQGGSPLHF.

The rearrangement links TRBV18 to TRBJ2-3; D may match TRBD1 or TRBD2 (5 bases each). Germline V gives CDR1 KGHSH, CDR2 LQKENI. The CDR3 runs to 18 residues. Trimming took off 3 bases at V and 4 bases at J, with 23 bases between the two ends. The CDR3 loop is CASSPTPGTIERADTQYF. CDR3 coding DNA: TGTGCCAGCTCACCCACCCCCGGGACCATTGAACGTGCAGATACGCAGTATTTT.

V usage is TRBV18 and J usage is TRBJ1-2; the D gene is possibly TRBD1 (5 bases). This CDR3 region has 14 residues. Germline CDR1 is KGHSH and CDR2 is LQKENI. The V end lost 2 bases, the J end lost 8 bases, and 15 bases lay between the germline ends. CDR3 in amino acids: CASSPEGLGVGYTF. The CDR3 nucleotides read TGTGCCAGCTCACCAGAAGGTCTAGGGGTCGGCTACACCTTC.

This sequence joins TRBV5-6 and TRBJ2-7, with 12 positions matching TRBD2. V gave up 4 bases and J gave up 6 bases; unmatched junction bases: 14. The CDR3 covers 17 residues. The germline CDR1 and CDR2 sequences are SGHDT and YYEEEE. The CDR3 nucleotides read TGTGCCAGCAGCCTCCGACTAGCGGGGGACCGGAGGGGCGAGCAGTACTTC. It codes for CASSLRLAGDRRGEQYF.

J is TRBJ2-7 and V is TRBV5-1; the D call may be TRBD1 or TRBD2 (5 bases each). V was trimmed by 0 bases and J by 7 bases, leaving 14 bases between them. Per germline, CDR1 SGHRS and CDR2 YFSETQ. The CDR3 consists of 14 residues. CDR3: CASSLAAGDGEQYF. The CDR3 DNA reads TGCGCCAGCAGCTTGGCAGCCGGGGACGGTGAGCAGTACTTC.

The CDR3 bases are TGTGCCAGCAGCTTAATAAGCGGGGGTTGGGGTGAGCAGTTCTTC. This translates into CASSLISGGWGEQFF. The chain couples TRBV7-3 to TRBJ2-1; 8 bases map to TRBD2. Germline V lookup: CDR1 SGHTA, CDR2 FQGTGA. This CDR3 region has 15 residues. V was clipped by 1 base and J by 9 bases; unmatched bases: 8. The whole variable domain, remainder taken from reference TRBV7-3 and TRBJ2-1, is GAGVSQTPSNKVTEKGKYVELRCDPISGHTALYWYRQSLGQGPEFLIYFQGTGAADDSGLPNDRFFAVRPEGSVSTLKIQRTERGDSAVYLCASSLISGGWGEQFFGPGTRLTVL.

The J gene is TRBJ2-5, the V gene TRBV3-1 (or the pseudogene TRBV3-2); D unresolved. Germline V gives CDR1 LGHDT, CDR2 YNNKEL (reference sequence). V shed 1 base and J shed 7 bases, with 16 bases lying between them. This CDR3 has 15 amino acids. CDR3 protein: CASSQARWASGTQYF. CDR3 coding DNA: TGTGCCAGCAGCCAAGCGCGCTGGGCGTCTGGGACCCAGTACTTC.

The chain employs TRBV9 and TRBJ2-3; D remains unclear. V was trimmed by 0 bases and J by 0 bases, leaving 11 bases between them. The germline V gene encodes CDR1 SGDLS and CDR2 YYNGEE. The CDR3 runs to 16 residues. The CDR3 bases are TGTGCCAGCAGCGTAGTAACAAGCCTTAGCACAGATACGCAGTATTTT. The encoded protein is CASSVVTSLSTDTQYF.

The chain uses TRBV27 and TRBJ2-7; 7 nucleotides align to TRBD1. J was trimmed by 8 bases and V by 5 bases; bases with no gene match: 12. CDR1 and CDR2 from the germline V gene are MNHEY and SMNVEV (reference sequence). The CDR3 sequence is 14 residues long. This CDR3 reads CASSAGTEIIKQYF. Here the CDR3 DNA reads TGTGCCAGCAGTGCCGGGACAGAAATAATTAAGCAGTACTTC.

This sequence joins TRBV18 and TRBJ1-6; TRBD1 is a possible D gene (5 bases). V lost 3 bases and J lost 5, with 20 bases in between. From germline, CDR1 is KGHSH and CDR2 LQKENI. The CDR3 consists of 18 residues. Here the CDR3 reads CASSPKRQQSIHNSPLHF. In DNA, the CDR3 is TGTGCCAGCTCACCTAAGAGACAGCAATCTATTCATAATTCACCCCTCCACTTT.

This clone was observed a single time. The V and J genes are TRBV24-1 and TRBJ2-7, with D tentatively TRBD1 (6 bases). The V gene's germline CDR1 is KGHDR and CDR2 SFDVKD. The CDR3 is 15 amino acids. V was trimmed by 3 bases and J by 4 bases, leaving 15 bases between them. The CDR3 reads CATSDRTGSGYEQYF. The CDR3 coding sequence is TGTGCCACCAGTGATCGTACAGGGAGTGGGTACGAGCAGTACTTC.

The CDR3 nucleotides read TGCGCCAGCAGCTTGGCAGGGAAGAACACCGGGGAGCTGTTTTTT. Its translation: CASSLAGKNTGELFF. The gene calls are TRBV5-1 and TRBJ2-2; D might be TRBD1 (5 bases). Germline V gene sequence: CDR1 SGHRS, CDR2 YFSETQ. Trimming cost V 0 bases and J 1 base, with 7 bases left between them. This CDR3 is built from 15 residues.

The chain uses TRBV30 and TRBJ1-1, with TRBD1 matching over 8 bases. Germline V gene data show CDR1 as GTSNPN and CDR2 as SVGIG (reference sequence). The CDR3 consists of 12 residues. Trimming took 4 bases from V and 6 from J; bases not matched to a gene: 4. The CDR3 protein is CAWTGGFAEAFF. The CDR3 bases are TGTGCCTGGACAGGGGGCTTCGCTGAAGCTTTCTTT.

J is TRBJ2-1 and V is TRBV28; the D is unclear. V was shortened by 4 bases and J by 7 bases, with 14 bases between the two germline ends. Germline CDR1 MDHEN, CDR2 SYDVKM. This CDR3 has 14 residues. The CDR3 reads CASSSYRTGNEQFF. DNA of the CDR3: TGTGCCAGCAGTTCCTACCGGACCGGGAATGAGCAGTTCTTC.

The rearrangement uses TRBV2 and TRBJ1-6; TRBD1 is a possible D gene (5 bases). Germline CDR1 and CDR2: SNHLY and FYNNEI. The CDR3 is 14 residues long. Between the trimmed V and J ends, which lost 6 bases and 10 bases, there was a span of 16 bases. CDR3 coding DNA: TGTGCCAGCAGAACGGACACGGCTGGGTCACCCCTCCACTTT. Its protein is CASRTDTAGSPLHF.